The present entry profiles one T cell receptor beta chain with its context. Its antigen is still unknown. This sample is drawn from a study of cytomegalovirus exposure and HLA in healthy donors. Background on the study: Genetic ancestry analysis placed over 75% of the 350 to 500 donors that were genotyped in the Caucasian-associated cluster. Overall study findings and caveats: Earlier analysis found most TCR beta V segments productive about 87% or about 30% of the time. In a later analysis, a missense DCLRE1C variant was linked to TCR beta V- and J-gene trimming.

The CDR3 covers 13 residues. From germline, CDR1 is LNHDA and CDR2 SQIVND (reference sequence). Trimming cost V 7 bases and J 5 bases, with 11 bases left between them. 60 Vbeta and 13 Jbeta primers were used in PCR. TCRdb keeps only in-frame clones here, not all; method: immunoSEQ multiplex PCR. The sample records about 140,000 clones, roughly four fifths being singletons. The chain combines TRBV19 with TRBJ1-4; no firm D call. The source material was PBMCs. This receptor was taken from a man between 18 and 35 years old in good health and CMV-seropositive. CDR3 residues: CASKIPSNEKLFF. DNA for the CDR3: TGTGCCAGTAAAATCCCCTCCAATGAAAAACTGTTTTTT.